One sample yielded the 5 T cell receptor beta chains listed below, sequenced in a study of blood T cell repertoires in COVID-19. Clones were read by immunoSEQ multiplex PCR, and TCRdb kept only the in-frame ones, dropping some. The sample has some 180,000 clones, about 88% seen once; the top ten hold around 17%. Material: peripheral blood. These TCRs come from a middle-aged man with COVID-19, enrolled during active disease.

The chain uses TRBV20-1 and TRBJ1-5; D might be TRBD1 (5 bases). The germline CDR1 and CDR2 sequences are DFQATT and SNEGSKA (reference sequence). This CDR3 is built from 14 residues. Deletions cut 3 bases from V and 7 bases from J, with 16 bases between. CDR3 DNA sequence: TGCAGTGCTAGTTATAAGGGGCGCCGCCAGCCCCAGCATTTT. Its translation is CSASYKGRRQPQHF.

The chain uses TRBV4-2 and TRBJ2-2; possibly TRBD1 for D (6 bases). Germline V gene sequence: CDR1 LGHNA, CDR2 YNFKEQ. The CDR3 is made up of 15 amino acids. With 3 bases removed from V and 6 bases from J, the gap between germline ends came to 14 bases. The CDR3 sequence is CASSQETQGAGELFF. CDR3 nucleotide sequence: TGTGCCAGCAGCCAGGAAACACAGGGAGCCGGGGAGCTGTTTTTT.

The chain is built from TRBV10-3 and TRBJ2-1, with TRBD2 matching 10 bases. The junction had 7 bases not matched to a gene; V was cut back by 0 bases and J by 8 bases. Germline lookup yields CDR1 ENHRY and CDR2 SYGVKD. CDR3 size: 16 residues. Written as DNA, the CDR3 is TGTGCCATCAGTGAGTCGGCTAGCGGGAGTCCCGATGAGCAGTTCTTC. Residues: CAISESASGSPDEQFF.

This chain joins TRBV6-5 and TRBJ2-7; weak D call: TRBD1 (6 bases). This CDR3 is built from 13 residues. Trimming removed 2 bases at V and 4 bases at J, with 9 bases between. The germline CDR1 and CDR2 sequences are MNHEY and SVGAGI. CDR3 in DNA: TGTGCCAGCAGTTACACGGACAGTTACGAGCAGTACTTC. Its translation: CASSYTDSYEQYF.

This clone was recorded a few times. DNA of the CDR3: TGCGCCAGCAGTGGTGACAGGGGGGGGGAGACCCAGTACTTC. It codes for CASSGDRGGETQYF. The chain employs TRBV10-2 and TRBJ2-5; 9 nucleotides align to TRBD1. The CDR3 length is 14 residues. Losses at the gene ends were 4 bases for V and 5 bases for J; bases not matched to a gene: 5. Germline CDR1 reads WSHSY; CDR2 reads SAAADI.